One and the same sample provided the 4 T cell receptor beta chains below, sequenced in a study of T-cell memory formation after mild COVID-19. TCRdb fed the 5' RACE reads into MiXCR, producing one record per CDR3 protein. The data show some 45,000 distinct CDR3 sequences, roughly 27% seen once. Material for sequencing was PBMCs or a T cell subset sorted from them (not recorded which). The origin of the receptors is a man younger than 35 who had mild COVID-19 (a few samples of this study predate the infection). Cell type and time point are not known.

This clonotype has just a few counts. The CDR3: CSVYPGQSVNEQFF. The CDR3 nucleotides read TGCAGCGTTTATCCGGGACAGTCTGTCAATGAGCAGTTCTTC. This chain uses TRBV29-1 with TRBJ2-1; 7 bases are a match to TRBD1. Germline assignment: CDR1 SQVTM and CDR2 ANQGSEA. The length of the CDR3 is 14 residues. The V and J ends lost 5 bases and 6 bases, in that order; junction bases with no gene match: 10.

This chain joins TRBV7-9 and TRBJ2-1; D might be TRBD1 (5 bases). The germline gives CDR1 SEHNR, CDR2 FQNEAQ (reference sequence). V was pared by 1 base and J by 6 bases, with 10 bases between. The CDR3 extends over 14 amino acids. CDR3 DNA: TGTGCCAGCAGCTTAGATCAGGGCTTCAATGAGCAGTTCTTC. Encoded protein: CASSLDQGFNEQFF. The complete variable domain, with remaining parts taken from reference TRBV7-9 and TRBJ2-1, reads DTGVSQNPRHKITKRGQNVTFRCDPISEHNRLYWYRQTLGQGPEFLTYFQNEAQLEKSRLLSDRFSAERPKGSFSTLEIQRTEQGDSAMYLCASSLDQGFNEQFFGPGTRLTVL.

V gene TRBV29-1 combines with J gene TRBJ2-5; the D gene could be TRBD1 or TRBD2 (5 bases each). The CDR3 is 12 residues long. The V end was cut by 7 bases, the J end by 0 bases, with 9 bases between. Germline CDR1 SQVTM, CDR2 ANQGSEA. CDR3 loop: CSGGTDQETQYF. CDR3 DNA sequence: TGCAGCGGTGGGACGGACCAAGAGACCCAGTACTTC. Supplemented by reference TRBV29-1 and TRBJ2-5, the full variable domain reads SAVISQKPSRDICQRGTSLTIQCQVDSQVTMMFWYRQQPGQSLTLIATANQGSEATYESGFVIDKFPISRPNLTFSTLTVSNMSPEDSSIYLCSGGTDQETQYFGPGTRLLVL.

This clonotype was counted only a few times. This chain links TRBV24-1 with TRBJ2-1; 7 bases align to TRBD2. Germline-derived CDR1 and CDR2 are KGHDR and SFDVKD. V was pared by 10 bases and J by 5 bases, with 7 bases of the junction left unmatched. The CDR3 is 13 amino acids. The DNA for the CDR3 is TGTGCCACAGGGGCGGGGGTTAACAATGAGCAGTTCTTC. It codes for CATGAGVNNEQFF.